This T cell receptor beta chain was identified in a study of neurological immune-mediated disorders. Broader study findings: The repertoires of 18 of 34 multiple sclerosis patients fell into one related-CDR3 cluster (a possible signature) under phylogenetic grouping. Falling below healthy controls, multiple sclerosis showed the least TCR clonal expansion, while HTLV-1-associated myelopathy showed the most.

Via MiXCR, TCRdb re-called the 5' RACE reads, giving one row per CDR3 protein. The repertoire has 50,000 to 85,000 distinct CDR3 sequences, around 5.2% of them found once; the top ten carry roughly 2.8%. This clonotype was counted many times. Its antigen remains unidentified. This TCR derives from a woman in her 30s with multiple sclerosis. Sample: PBMCs.

The CDR3 spells CSVGAGGPYEQYF. CDR3 sequence (DNA): TGCAGCGTGGGAGCGGGGGGGCCCTACGAGCAGTACTTC. The chain uses TRBV29-1 and TRBJ2-7; 10 positions agree with TRBD2. J gave up 2 bases and V 6 bases, and 4 bases lay outside the gene matches. From germline, CDR1 is SQVTM and CDR2 ANQGSEA. The CDR3 is made up of 13 amino acids.